The TCR beta chain described here comes from a study of CD8 T cells in Susac syndrome. Germline lookup yields CDR1 GTSNPN and CDR2 SVGIG (reference sequence). The germline V and J ends were trimmed by 2 bases and 0 bases, with 8 bases remaining between them. This CDR3 contains 14 residues. An amount of RNA that ranged from roughly 0.5 to 1 ug was reverse transcribed with random hexamers. TCRdb called the immunoSEQ multiplex PCR reads again in MiXCR, with one record for every CDR3 protein. The table records under 150,000 distinct CDR3 sequences, under 95% of them present only once. Sequencing of TCR beta drew on CD8+ and CD4+ T cells from blood.

The TCR was taken from a human donor with multiple sclerosis. This rearrangement joins TRBV30 to TRBJ1-5; D gene ambiguous. Sequencing was performed on CD8+ T cells from PBMCs. In DNA, the CDR3 is TGTGCCTGGAGTCAAATAGATAGCAATCAGCCCCAGCATTTT. Translation gives CAWSQIDSNQPQHF.